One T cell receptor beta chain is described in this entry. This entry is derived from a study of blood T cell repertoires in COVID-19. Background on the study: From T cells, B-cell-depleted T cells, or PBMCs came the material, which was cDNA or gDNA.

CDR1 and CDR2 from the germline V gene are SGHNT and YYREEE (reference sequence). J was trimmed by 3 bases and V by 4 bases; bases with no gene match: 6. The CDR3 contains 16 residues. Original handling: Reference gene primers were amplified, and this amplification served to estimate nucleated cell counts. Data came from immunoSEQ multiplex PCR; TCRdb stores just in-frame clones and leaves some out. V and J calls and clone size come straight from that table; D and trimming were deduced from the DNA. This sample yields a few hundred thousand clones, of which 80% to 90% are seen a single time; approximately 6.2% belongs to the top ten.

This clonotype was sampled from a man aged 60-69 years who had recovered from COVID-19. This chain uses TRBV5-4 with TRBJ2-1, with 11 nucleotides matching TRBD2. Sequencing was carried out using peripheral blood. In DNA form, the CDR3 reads TGTGCCAGCAGCCCAGAGCTAGCGGGAGGCTACAATGAGCAGTTCTTC. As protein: CASSPELAGGYNEQFF.